Reported below is one T cell receptor beta chain. This sample stems from a study of blood T cell repertoires in COVID-19. Study at large: PBMCs, B-cell-depleted T cells, or T cells provided the cDNA or gDNA that made up the material.

Germline V CDR1 and CDR2: SGHAT, FQNNGV. The CDR3 covers 15 residues. V was pared by 3 bases and J by 0 bases, with 11 bases between. In the authors' methods: Reference gene primer amplification gave nucleated cell count estimates. Generated by immunoSEQ multiplex PCR, the TCRdb table keeps only in-frame clones and is missing some. V and J calls and clone size follow that table, whereas D and trimming were derived from the DNA. The sample has under 200,000 clones, around 86% seen once. The chain uses TRBV11-2 and TRBJ1-1; D unclear. The clonotype was recovered from an elderly woman with COVID-19, enrolled during active disease. What was sequenced was peripheral blood. CDR3 region: CASSFSGRLNTEAFF. The DNA of the CDR3 is TGTGCCAGCAGCTTCTCTGGCAGATTGAACACTGAAGCTTTCTTT.